This entry lists 23 T cell receptor beta chains sequenced from one sample in a study of blood T cell repertoires in COVID-19. Clones were sequenced by immunoSEQ multiplex PCR, and TCRdb holds only the in-frame ones, with some missing. The sample carries roughly 220,000 clones, approximately 90% recorded once. Sequencing input: PBMCs or T cells enriched from blood (not recorded which). These receptors were collected from a woman aged 40 to 50 with acute COVID-19.

The CDR3 spells CASSSPNYGYTF. In DNA, the CDR3 is TGTGCCAGCAGCTCCCCGAACTATGGCTACACCTTC. The chain carries TRBV6-6 and TRBJ1-2; no definite D call. Germline V gene lookup returns CDR1 MNHNY and CDR2 SVGAGI (reference sequence). CDR3 size: 12 residues. V was shortened by 6 bases and J by 2 bases, with 7 bases between the two germline ends.

The table lists this clone with a few counts. The chain has TRBV30 and TRBJ1-1, with D maybe TRBD1 (5 bases). Deletions cut 1 base from V and 4 bases from J, with 16 bases between. The germline CDR1 and CDR2 sequences are GTSNPN and SVGIG (reference sequence). The CDR3 extends over 15 amino acids. In nucleotides, the CDR3 is TGTGCCTGGAGTGGACCGGGAGGCAGGGCCACTGAAGCTTTCTTT. This gives the protein CAWSGPGGRATEAFF.

This clone appeared a single time. The V call is TRBV30, the J call TRBJ1-2; 7 nucleotides agree with TRBD1. Losses at the gene ends were 0 bases for V and 4 bases for J; bases not matched to a gene: 8. Germline assignment: CDR1 GTSNPN and CDR2 SVGIG (reference sequence). This CDR3 is 15 amino acids long. CDR3 loop: CAWSVLKGAIYGYTF. CDR3 coding DNA: TGTGCCTGGAGTGTACTTAAGGGGGCTATCTATGGCTACACCTTC.

The chain employs TRBV18 and TRBJ1-1; 10 bases are a match to TRBD1. This CDR3 comprises 14 residues. Germline V gives CDR1 KGHSH, CDR2 LQKENI. The trim removed 10 bases at V and 4 bases at J, leaving 9 bases unmatched. Here the CDR3 reads CATHRDRGGTEAFF. The CDR3 DNA follows: TGTGCCACCCACCGGGACAGGGGAGGCACTGAAGCTTTCTTT.

The rearrangement links TRBV19 to TRBJ2-2; 11 nucleotides line up with TRBD1. The CDR3 totals 18 residues. V gave up 6 bases and J gave up 4 bases; unmatched junction bases: 13. Germline CDR1 reads LNHDA; CDR2 reads SQIVND (reference sequence). The CDR3 protein is CASSKGPTGTGGTGELFF. The CDR3 DNA follows: TGTGCCAGTAGCAAAGGCCCAACCGGGACAGGGGGCACCGGGGAGCTGTTTTTT.

This chain connects TRBV6-5 to TRBJ1-1; TRBD1 agrees at 8 bases. V lost 1 base to trimming and J lost 3 bases; unmatched junction nucleotides: 4. CDR3 length: 15 residues. Germline V CDR1 and CDR2: MNHEY, SVGAGI. The CDR3 is CASSYLTGGDTEAFF. As DNA, the CDR3 is TGTGCCAGCAGTTACTTAACAGGGGGGGACACTGAAGCTTTCTTT.

The rearrangement links TRBV2 to TRBJ1-2; D not resolved. The CDR3 covers 14 residues. V was shortened by 6 bases and J by 5 bases, with 16 bases between the two germline ends. The germline V gene encodes CDR1 SNHLY and CDR2 FYNNEI. DNA of the CDR3: TGTGCCAGCAGCGTCTCTGGACGGGAATATGGCTACACCTTC. It translates to CASSVSGREYGYTF.

The table lists this clone with a few counts. CDR3: CASSEATGTVSNEKLFF. CDR3 nucleotides: TGTGCCAGCAGTGAAGCAACGGGGACTGTTAGTAATGAAAAACTGTTTTTT. The chain uses TRBV2 and TRBJ1-4; tentative D call: TRBD1 (5 bases). The V end lost 0 bases, the J end lost 4 bases, and 15 bases lay between the germline ends. Germline V gene lookup returns CDR1 SNHLY and CDR2 FYNNEI. The CDR3 has 17 residues.

The chain combines TRBV29-1 with TRBJ1-2; D not certain. The CDR3 loop spans 12 amino acids. Looked up from germline, CDR1 is SQVTM and CDR2 is ANQGSEA. V dropped 0 bases and J dropped 9 bases, with 11 bases sitting between them. CDR3 in amino acids: CSVEDERVCYTF. The CDR3 DNA sequence: TGCAGCGTTGAAGATGAGAGGGTATGCTACACCTTC.

V usage is TRBV11-2 and J usage is TRBJ1-6, with 8 bases identical to TRBD1. The germline gives CDR1 SGHAT, CDR2 FQNNGV. Trimming at V came to 5 bases and at J to 5 bases, leaving 14 bases not matched to a gene. This CDR3 has 18 residues. In DNA, the CDR3 is TGTGCCAGCAGCCCTAGGACAGGGAGGGGAACCGATAATTCACCCCTCCACTTT. Protein: CASSPRTGRGTDNSPLHF.

Written as DNA, the CDR3 is TGTGCCAGCAGCTTGGGGGGCTCCTCCAACTATGGCTACACCTTC. This translates into CASSLGGSSNYGYTF. This chain links TRBV5-4 with TRBJ1-2, with D tentatively TRBD1 (5 bases). Looked up from germline, CDR1 is SGHNT and CDR2 is YYREEE (reference sequence). Trimming cost V 0 bases and J 2 bases, with 11 bases left between them. The CDR3 consists of 15 residues.

This clone occurred once. This rearrangement joins TRBV13 to TRBJ1-6; D possibly corresponds to TRBD1 (5 bases). The V and J ends lost 2 bases and 9 bases respectively, with 14 bases between them. Per the germline V gene, CDR1 is PRHDT and CDR2 is FYEKMQ (reference sequence). CDR3 length equals 15 residues. CDR3 coding DNA: TGTGCCAGCAGCTTAAGAAGGACTAGGGGTTCACCCCTCCACTTT. Translated: CASSLRRTRGSPLHF.

V is TRBV5-4 and J is TRBJ1-1; the D gene is possibly TRBD1 (5 bases). This CDR3 is 18 amino acids long. Deletions cut 4 bases from V and 0 bases from J, with 22 bases between. Germline CDR1 and CDR2: SGHNT and YYREEE (reference sequence). The CDR3 sequence is CASSRIGHISTMNTEAFF. In DNA, the CDR3 is TGTGCCAGCAGCCGAATCGGACACATTAGTACCATGAACACTGAAGCTTTCTTT.

This clone has a single count. The rearrangement joins TRBV18 to TRBJ2-7; D may be TRBD1 (5 bases). Germline lookup yields CDR1 KGHSH and CDR2 LQKENI. This CDR3 is 14 amino acids long. V lost 0 bases to trimming and J lost 5 bases, with 11 bases between them. The DNA for the CDR3 is TGTGCCAGCTCACCACCGGTCAGGGTCGACGAGCAGTACTTC. Residues: CASSPPVRVDEQYF.

This clone showed up just a few times. The chain uses TRBV5-1 and TRBJ2-7, with unresolved D. V lost 0 bases and J 4 bases, leaving 5 bases between the germline ends. The germline CDR1 and CDR2 sequences are SGHRS and YFSETQ. The CDR3 has 12 amino acids. Here the CDR3 reads CASSLVEYEQYF. The CDR3 coding sequence is TGCGCCAGCAGCTTGGTTGAGTACGAGCAGTACTTC.

The chain recombines TRBV7-9 with TRBJ1-1; maybe TRBD1 (6 bases). This CDR3 has 15 amino acids. CDR1 is SEHNR, CDR2 FQNEAQ, per germline (reference sequence). V lost 5 bases and J 2 bases, leaving 15 bases between the germline ends. CDR3 in amino acids: CASSPRGGANTEAFF. The CDR3 region has the DNA TGTGCCAGCAGCCCCCGAGGGGGGGCTAACACTGAAGCTTTCTTT.

On this clone: At one end, the junction sequence differs from germline, possibly due to a read error. The chain joins TRBV6-2 or TRBV6-3 to TRBJ1-2, with D unclear. This CDR3 has 12 amino acids. Germline V gene data show CDR1 as MNHEY and CDR2 as SVGEGT. In nucleotides, the CDR3 is TGTGCCAGCAGTTTAGAGAACTATGGCCACACCTTC. This encodes CASSLENYGHTF.

There are a few counts of this clone. The chain couples TRBV7-2 to TRBJ1-2, with D possibly TRBD1 on 6 matching bases. Germline V lookup: CDR1 SGHTA, CDR2 FQGNSA. The CDR3 has 15 amino acids. V gave up 4 bases and J gave up 4 bases, with 16 bases separating them. The CDR3 bases are TGTGCCAGCAGCTCCTCAGGGGTAGTTGGCTATGGCTACACCTTC. It yields the protein CASSSSGVVGYGYTF.

V is TRBV29-1 and J is TRBJ1-2; 7 bases align to TRBD1. Trimming took 6 bases from V and 2 from J; bases not matched to a gene: 6. The CDR3 covers 13 residues. The germline gives CDR1 SQVTM, CDR2 ANQGSEA. CDR3 DNA sequence: TGCAGCGTCGGACAGGCGGAAAACTATGGCTACACCTTC. Translated: CSVGQAENYGYTF.

The rearrangement uses TRBV10-3 and TRBJ2-1; D perhaps matches TRBD2 (6 bases). Germline CDR1 ENHRY, CDR2 SYGVKD. V lost 5 bases and J 7 bases, leaving 18 bases between the germline ends. The CDR3 extends over 15 amino acids. Written as DNA, the CDR3 is TGTGCCATCAGTAAGACTAGTTGGGGTTCGAATGAGCAGTTCTTC. Translated, it gives CAISKTSWGSNEQFF.

The chain has TRBV7-2 and TRBJ2-7; TRBD1 matches 8 bases. CDR1 and CDR2 from the germline V gene are SGHTA and FQGNSA. The V and J ends lost 4 bases and 5 bases, in that order; junction bases with no gene match: 7. CDR3 length equals 14 residues. The DNA of the CDR3 is TGTGCCAGCAGCTCAAGGACAGGGTCGGACGAGCAGTACTTC. It translates to CASSSRTGSDEQYF.

This clone was detected only once. This sequence joins TRBV18 and TRBJ1-4, with a weak D call TRBD1 (6 bases). Germline V gene sequence: CDR1 KGHSH, CDR2 LQKENI. V was clipped by 5 bases and J by 5 bases, with 9 bases between them. This CDR3 has 13 amino acids. CDR3 DNA: TGTGCCAGCTCAGAAGGACAGAATGAAAAACTGTTTTTT. Its translation: CASSEGQNEKLFF. The full variable domain, with the rest looked up from reference TRBV18 and TRBJ1-4, is NAGVMQNPRHLVRRRGQEARLRCSPMKGHSHVYWYRQLPEEGLKFMVYLQKENIIDESGMPKERFSAEFPKEGPSILRIQQVVRGDSAAYFCASSEGQNEKLFFGSGTQLSVL.

V and J are TRBV6-5 and TRBJ1-6; TRBD1 matches at 7 bases. CDR3 length: 14 residues. CDR1 and CDR2 (germline): MNHEY, SVGAGI. V was clipped by 6 bases and J by 6 bases; unmatched bases: 5. The CDR3 DNA reads TGTGCCAGCAGACGACGACAGGGTAATTCACCCCTCCACTTT. Protein: CASRRRQGNSPLHF.